A selection of T cell receptor beta chains follows, all from one sample in a study of blood T cell repertoires in COVID-19. Here immunoSEQ multiplex PCR was the method, and the copy in TCRdb shows in-frame clones only, minus some. The sample yields 35,000 to 50,000 clones, under 85% seen once. Sequencing used peripheral blood. Receptor source: a woman aged 80 or over with acute or convalescent COVID-19. Both conserved end residues are trimmed from each CDR3. The D gene is left open where the match is weak.

cdr3_length,d_call,v_call,j_call,cdr3_aa
13,NA,TRBV19,TRBJ1-3,ASSPGGISGNTIY
13,TRBD1,TRBV7-9,TRBJ2-5,ASSRTGDRGETQY
14,TRBD1,TRBV18,TRBJ2-3,ASSPRGTGGTDTQY
11,NA,TRBV2,TRBJ1-4,ASLGLPGEKLF
10,NA,TRBV5-1,TRBJ1-2,ASSLDSRGYT
12,TRBD1,TRBV2,TRBJ1-2,ASRGGTGNSGYT
13,TRBD2,TRBV2,TRBJ2-7,ASCGRGAGRYEQY
12,NA,TRBV11-2,TRBJ2-7,ASSLGYSSYEQY
14,TRBD1,TRBV30,TRBJ1-5,AWGNRDRGRNQPQH
11,TRBD2,TRBV12-3/TRBV12-4,TRBJ2-5,ASSPSGAETQY
13,NA,TRBV6-5,TRBJ2-3,ASSRPSSQGDTQY
12,NA,TRBV10-3,TRBJ2-3,AISRDSGTDTQY
14,TRBD1,TRBV6-5,TRBJ1-2,ASSYSAGGAYYGYT
12,NA,TRBV4-2,TRBJ2-5,ASSQVREGPTQY
14,NA,TRBV9,TRBJ1-4,ASSVGPGAGDEKLF
9,NA,TRBV28,TRBJ2-7,ASGAIYEQY
12,NA,TRBV9,TRBJ2-2,ASSVALNTGELF
11,NA,TRBV2,TRBJ1-1,ASSGYLNTEAF
12,TRBD1,TRBV2,TRBJ2-1,ASSEGQGLYEQF
12,TRBD1,TRBV7-9,TRBJ1-6,ASSAGTGGSPLH
13,NA,TRBV19,TRBJ2-7,ASSIVRAAIYEQY
12,NA,TRBV11-2,TRBJ1-4,ASSSHQTSEKLF
15,TRBD1,TRBV3-1/TRBV3-2,TRBJ2-1,ASSQLLQGASYNEQF
12,TRBD1,TRBV6-4,TRBJ1-5,ASRGQGRNQPQH
12,NA,TRBV5-5,TRBJ2-7,ASSLSGGTYEQY
13,TRBD1,TRBV2,TRBJ2-1,ASSKVGQGLYEQF
10,NA,TRBV30,TRBJ1-2,AWGVGEGGYT
11,TRBD2,TRBV7-2,TRBJ2-5,ASKAGGQETQY
13,NA,TRBV6-6,TRBJ1-3,ASSPGDTYGNTIY
13,NA,TRBV27,TRBJ2-1,ASRGEGVINNEQF
13,TRBD1,TRBV29-1,TRBJ1-2,SVEDFDRVQGGYT
11,NA,TRBV28,TRBJ2-7,ASMAGEKYEQY
13,NA,TRBV6-1,TRBJ1-5,ASSEHLRVNQPQH
14,TRBD1,TRBV7-8,TRBJ1-3,ASSLASTGNGNTIY
12,TRBD1,TRBV3-1/TRBV3-2,TRBJ1-2,ASSQHDRGYGYT
18,NA,TRBV9,TRBJ1-6,ASSVAGIRLRSSYNSPLH